This T cell receptor beta chain was documented in a study of graft-versus-host responses after intestinal transplantation. Study-level background: Isolated intestinal, liver-intestinal, or multivisceral transplants had been given to the recipients. All of the recipients had induction that used anti-thymocyte globulin, then tacrolimus and steroids for roughly three years.

Study results and caveats: Recipient marrow showed GvH clones, some seen first in ileum or blood.

As regards this clone: Its antigen remains unidentified. The DNA is left out, because the CDR3 cannot be placed on it with certainty; the CDR3 is given as TCRdb lists it.

Generated by immunoSEQ multiplex PCR, the TCRdb table keeps only in-frame clones and is missing some. Of roughly 43,000 clones listed, approximately 94% are singletons. This receptor was identified in a human patient who received an intestinal transplant, so some T cells may come from the graft donor. The specimen was PBMCs, collected around 48 weeks after intestinal transplant.

CDR3: CSVGRRTDALWQYF. The genes are TRBV29-1 and TRBJ2-7; TRBD1, the table's D call, lacks a check against the DNA. Germline V gives CDR1 SQVTM, CDR2 ANQGSEA. 14 amino acids form the CDR3, both terminal residues included.